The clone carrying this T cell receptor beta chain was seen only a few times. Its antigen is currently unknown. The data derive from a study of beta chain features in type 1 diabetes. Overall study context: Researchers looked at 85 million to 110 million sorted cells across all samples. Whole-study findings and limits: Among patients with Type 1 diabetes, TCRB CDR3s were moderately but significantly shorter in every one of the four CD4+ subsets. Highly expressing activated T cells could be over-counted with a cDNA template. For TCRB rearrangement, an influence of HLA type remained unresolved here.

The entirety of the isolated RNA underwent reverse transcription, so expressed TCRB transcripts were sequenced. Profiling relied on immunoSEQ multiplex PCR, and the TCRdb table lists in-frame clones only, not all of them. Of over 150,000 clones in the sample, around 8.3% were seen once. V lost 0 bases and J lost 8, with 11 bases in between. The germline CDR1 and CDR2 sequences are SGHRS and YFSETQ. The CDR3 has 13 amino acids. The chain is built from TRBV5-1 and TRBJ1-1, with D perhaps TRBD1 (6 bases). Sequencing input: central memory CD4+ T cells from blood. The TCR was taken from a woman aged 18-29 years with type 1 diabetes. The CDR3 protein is CASSLGGPVEAFF. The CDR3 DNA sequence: TGCGCCAGCAGCTTGGGGGGGCCGGTGGAAGCTTTCTTT.